Below, one T cell receptor beta chain is given with its context. This sample is drawn from a study of blood T cells in healthy people across ages. PCR was performed a second time for roughly 7 to 11 cycles using a sample-barcoded 5' primer and a J-beta primer mix. TCRdb re-called the 5' RACE reads through MiXCR, storing one row per CDR3 protein. Seen here are approximately 800,000 distinct CDR3 sequences, around 62% observed once, and the top ten hold around 30%. Germline loops: CDR1 LGHNA, CDR2 YNFKEQ. Trimming shortened V by 0 bases and J by 8 bases, and 16 bases separated the two germline ends. CDR3 length: 15 amino acids.

This clonotype originated in a man aged 25-40 years in good health. The rearrangement joins TRBV4-2 to TRBJ1-2, with D perhaps TRBD1 (5 bases). The sample comprised blood. The CDR3 here is CASSQDRGQGDGYTF. DNA of the CDR3: TGTGCCAGCAGCCAAGATCGAGGGCAGGGCGACGGCTACACCTTC.